Listed below are T cell receptor beta chains from one sample, sequenced in a study of shared clonotypes between healthy human individuals. The data were produced by immunoSEQ multiplex PCR, yet TCRdb's version contains in-frame clones alone and is incomplete. The repertoire holds about 1.4 million clones, more than 95% seen once, with approximately 1.2% in the top ten. Specimen: naive CD4+ T cells sorted from blood. These TCRs come from a man younger than 40 in good health. CDR3s include the opening cysteine and the closing phenylalanine or tryptophan. Fields, in order: clone size, V gene, J gene, D gene, CDR3 protein, CDR3 DNA. D genes are given only for firm matches. Clone sizes are given selectively: once, few, many, or a class where the clone is expanded.

.,TRBV19,TRBJ2-3,TRBD2,CASSMFGTSGTDTQYF,TGTGCCAGTAGTATGTTCGGGACTAGCGGGACAGATACGCAGTATTTT
.,TRBV11-2,TRBJ2-5,TRBD2,CASSLDQRGAGGETQYF,TGTGCCAGCAGCTTAGATCAGAGGGGCGCGGGAGGAGAGACCCAGTACTTC
.,TRBV6-5,TRBJ2-2,TRBD1,CASSRQGGLGGELFF,TGTGCCAGCAGCCGACAGGGTGGCCTCGGCGGGGAGCTGTTTTTT
.,TRBV19,TRBJ1-1,TRBD1,CASSPTGTEDPNTEAFF,TGTGCCAGTAGTCCTACCGGGACAGAAGACCCGAACACTGAAGCTTTCTTT
once,TRBV19,TRBJ2-2,TRBD2,CASSILAGGGTGELFF,TGTGCCAGTAGTATCCTAGCGGGAGGAGGAACCGGGGAGCTGTTTTTT
once,TRBV28,TRBJ1-5,.,CASSRRRLGSNQPQHF,TGTGCCAGCAGTCGGCGGCGGCTTGGGAGCAATCAGCCCCAGCATTTT
.,TRBV27,TRBJ2-1,TRBD2,CASSLPFGTSIPPTYNEQFF,TGTGCCAGCAGTTTACCATTCGGGACTAGTATACCGCCCACATACAATGAGCAGTTCTTC
.,TRBV18,TRBJ2-7,TRBD2,CASSPPGREGRAYEQYF,TGTGCCAGCTCACCACCGGGGCGGGAGGGCCGGGCCTACGAGCAGTACTTC
.,TRBV29-1,TRBJ2-3,TRBD1,CSVVPGQGLGTDTQYF,TGCAGCGTTGTCCCGGGACAGGGGTTGGGGACAGATACGCAGTATTTT
.,TRBV19,TRBJ2-1,.,CASSPPANLAPNEQFF,TGTGCCAGTTCTCCGCCAGCTAACTTGGCCCCCAATGAGCAGTTCTTC
.,TRBV6-5,TRBJ1-5,.,CASSYSTTVQPQHF,TGTGCCAGCAGTTACTCGACAACGGTGCAGCCCCAGCATTTT
.,TRBV19,TRBJ2-7,TRBD1,CASTKRTGGHEQYF,TGTGCCAGTACCAAGAGGACAGGGGGCCACGAGCAGTACTTC
.,TRBV2,TRBJ2-3,TRBD2,CASSDSGRDTQYF,TGTGCCAGCAGTGATAGCGGGAGGGACACGCAGTATTTT
.,TRBV2,TRBJ2-3,.,CASSEMRDTQYF,TGTGCCAGCAGTGAGATGAGGGATACGCAGTATTTT
.,TRBV5-1,TRBJ1-2,.,CASSLDRLTNYGYTF,TGCGCCAGCAGCTTGGACAGGCTGACTAACTATGGCTACACCTTC
.,TRBV29-1,TRBJ2-7,.,CSVGAGSSYEQYF,TGCAGCGTTGGGGCAGGGTCCTCCTACGAGCAGTACTTC
.,TRBV5-1,TRBJ2-2,.,CASSLTTQNTGELFF,TGCGCCAGCAGCTTGACAACGCAGAACACCGGGGAGCTGTTTTTT
.,TRBV9,TRBJ2-7,TRBD1,CASSIQGSGYEQYF,TGTGCCAGCAGCATACAGGGGAGTGGGTACGAGCAGTACTTC
.,TRBV14,TRBJ2-7,TRBD2,CASSRRTSGNYEQYF,TGTGCCAGCAGCCGCCGGACTAGCGGGAATTACGAGCAGTACTTC
.,TRBV9,TRBJ1-5,TRBD1,CASSVEGQGSKYSNQPQHF,TGTGCCAGCAGCGTCGAAGGACAGGGTTCTAAGTATAGCAATCAGCCCCAGCATTTT
.,TRBV5-4,TRBJ2-2,.,CASRWVGNTGELFF,TGTGCCAGCAGATGGGTGGGAAATACCGGGGAGCTGTTTTTT
.,TRBV14,TRBJ2-7,.,CASSQERGWGAINEQYF,TGTGCCAGCAGCCAAGAACGAGGTTGGGGGGCCATCAACGAGCAGTACTTC
.,TRBV5-1,TRBJ2-3,TRBD2,CASSLGTSGSFDTQYF,TGCGCCAGCAGCTTGGGGACTAGCGGGAGTTTTGATACGCAGTATTTT
.,TRBV7-2,TRBJ2-1,TRBD1,CASSRDRGTYEQFF,TGTGCCAGCAGCCGAGACAGGGGCACCTATGAGCAGTTCTTC
.,TRBV11-2,TRBJ2-2,TRBD2,CASFPAGGLTGELFF,TGTGCCAGCTTCCCAGCGGGAGGCCTTACCGGGGAGCTGTTTTTT
.,TRBV4-1,TRBJ2-5,TRBD2,CASSQVPSGKETQYF,TGCGCCAGCAGCCAAGTCCCTAGCGGGAAAGAGACCCAGTACTTC
once,TRBV1,TRBJ2-5,.,CTSSHEPPPRTEQETQYF,TGCACCAGCAGCCACGAGCCTCCGCCGAGAACAGAACAAGAGACCCAGTACTTC
.,TRBV28,TRBJ1-2,TRBD1,CASSSHRGRDTF,TGTGCCAGCAGTTCACACAGGGGGCGCGATACCTTC
.,TRBV21-1,TRBJ2-3,.,CASSKGRHSTDTQYF,TGTGCCAGCAGCAAAGGCCGGCACAGCACAGATACGCAGTATTTT
.,TRBV7-2,TRBJ2-7,.,CASSLDGISSYEQYF,TGTGCCAGCAGCTTAGATGGGATCTCTTCCTACGAGCAGTACTTC
.,TRBV5-1,TRBJ2-6,.,CASSRGGSGANVLTF,TGCGCCAGCAGTAGAGGGGGCTCTGGGGCCAACGTCCTGACTTTC
.,TRBV10-1,TRBJ2-4,.,CASSESKRGNYF,TGCGCCAGCAGTGAGTCTAAGAGGGGGAACTACTTC
.,TRBV29-1,TRBJ2-3,.,CSVKNRVTDTQYF,TGCAGCGTTAAGAATCGCGTCACAGATACGCAGTATTTT
.,TRBV6-1,TRBJ1-1,.,CASSSRGQLNTEAFF,TGTGCCAGCAGCAGCCGCGGACAGTTGAACACTGAAGCTTTCTTT
.,TRBV9,TRBJ1-1,.,CASSVGLRLNTEAFF,TGTGCCAGCAGCGTGGGCCTAAGATTGAACACTGAAGCTTTCTTT
.,TRBV5-1,TRBJ2-1,.,CASSLGLNVRSYNEQFF,TGCGCCAGCAGCTTGGGTTTGAATGTCCGCTCCTACAATGAGCAGTTCTTC
.,TRBV6-1,TRBJ2-5,.,CASSDLGWTQYF,TGTGCCAGCAGTGATTTGGGTTGGACCCAGTACTTC
.,TRBV6-5,TRBJ2-1,.,CASSGNPYNEQFF,TGTGCCAGTTCGGGGAACCCCTACAATGAGCAGTTCTTC
once,TRBV5-1,TRBJ1-1,TRBD1,CASTKDRGRTEAFF,TGCGCCAGCACCAAAGACAGGGGGAGGACTGAAGCTTTCTTT
.,TRBV11-3,TRBJ2-1,TRBD2,CASGKAGGYEQFF,TGTGCCAGCGGGAAAGCGGGGGGCTATGAGCAGTTCTTC
.,TRBV7-8,TRBJ2-7,TRBD1,CASSLRDRIYEQYF,TGTGCCAGCAGCTTGAGGGACAGGATCTACGAGCAGTACTTC
.,TRBV18,TRBJ1-1,TRBD1,CASSPQGQGIGTEAFF,TGTGCCAGCTCACCTCAGGGACAGGGGATAGGAACTGAAGCTTTCTTT